Included here is one T cell receptor (beta chain) sequence, with context. Its cognate antigen is unknown. The germline CDR1 and CDR2 sequences are SGHRS and YFSETQ. This CDR3 spans 14 amino acids. Trimming took off 3 bases at V and 4 bases at J, with 13 bases between the two ends. Generated by immunoSEQ multiplex PCR, the TCRdb table keeps only in-frame clones and is missing some. The sample consists of around 140,000 clones, more than 85% of them appearing once. This sample was included in a study of T cell responses to AZD1222 COVID-19 vaccine. Study results and limitations: Without day 14 samples, only post-peak T cell repertoires were studied.

This TCR was sampled from an adult in good health. The chain couples TRBV5-1 to TRBJ1-1; D not resolved. The sequencing used peripheral blood, collected on day 0 of AZD1222 vaccination. The CDR3 spells CASSYDSPATEAFF. The DNA for the CDR3 is TGCGCCAGCAGCTACGACTCTCCGGCCACTGAAGCTTTCTTT.